This record concerns one T cell receptor beta chain sequence. The antigen is unknown. This PCR relied on a set of 60 Vbeta primers and 13 Jbeta primers. Using immunoSEQ multiplex PCR, the repertoire was profiled, and TCRdb retains in-frame clones only, with some absent. This table has about 110,000 clones, 74% appearing once. The data belong to a study of cytomegalovirus exposure and HLA in healthy donors. Across the study: As released early, the data held roughly 85 million unique TCRs from HLA-typed donors.

General observations from the study: Later work found that TCR association rates differed between HLA loci; DRB1 had the most and HLA-C the fewest. Researchers reported in a later analysis that a missense DCLRE1C variant was tied to TCR beta V- and J-gene trimming. In a later analysis, specific HLA alleles were associated with approximately 17,000 TCR beta sequences at a 0.05 false discovery rate.

The V gene's germline CDR1 is SEHNR and CDR2 FQNEAQ (reference sequence). With V trimmed by 6 bases and J by 6 bases, 3 bases remained unmatched. The CDR3 has 12 residues. The clonotype was recovered from a middle-aged man in good health and CMV-seropositive. This chain connects TRBV7-9 to TRBJ1-2; 8 bases are a match to TRBD1. What was sequenced was PBMCs. The CDR3 loop reads CASRTGEHGYTF. The CDR3 coding sequence is TGTGCCAGCAGGACAGGGGAACATGGCTACACCTTC.